The text below deals with one T cell receptor beta chain. Its antigen remains unidentified. These data belong to a study of vaccination effects on CD4 cells after COVID-19. In the study overall: All participants had two doses of either the BNT162b2 or mRNA-1273 vaccine. Broader study findings: Early post-infection timepoints were absent, and convalescent patients were few. Vaccine- and infection-induced clones showed marked clonal contraction late following vaccination.

The J segment lost 4 bases and the V segment lost 4 bases, leaving 8 bases of the junction unmatched. CDR1 and CDR2 from the germline V gene are SGHNT and YYREEE (reference sequence). CDR3 length: 15 amino acids. Expansion with viral peptide pools was applied to antigen-specific CD4+ T cells by the ViraFEST assay prior to sequencing. Culturing for approximately 10 days preceded CD4+ T cell isolation. The healthy vaccine recipients, who had no prior SARS-CoV-2 infection, showed negative nucleocapsid antibodies. After 2 million or so PBMC were placed in each well, they were cultured with 8.5 to 10 IU/ml IL-2 and roughly 10 ug/ml peptides. This table comes from immunoSEQ multiplex PCR, and its TCRdb copy is limited to in-frame clones, with some not included. The sample contains nearly 35,000 clones, approximately 73% of which appear only once.

The rearrangement uses TRBV5-4 and TRBJ2-7, with 10 bases matching TRBD1. Sequencing used CD4+ T cells from PBMCs cultured with HCoV-OC43 spike peptides, obtained before COVID-19 vaccination. Subset indicated: HCoV-OC43 spike overlapping peptide pool stimulation. The receptor's source is a human donor who received a COVID-19 vaccine. The CDR3 loop reads CASSQPGQGKYEQYF. CDR3 nucleotides: TGTGCCAGCAGCCAGCCGGGACAGGGGAAATACGAGCAGTACTTC. Drawing the rest from reference TRBV5-4 and TRBJ2-7, the complete variable domain is ETGVTQSPTHLIKTRGQQVTLRCSSQSGHNTVSWYQQALGQGPQFIFQYYREEENGRGNFPPRFSGLQFPNYSSELNVNALELDDSALYLCASSQPGQGKYEQYFGPGTRLTVT.